The text below deals with one T cell receptor beta chain. The data stem from a study of blood T cell repertoires in COVID-19. Repertoires were generated with immunoSEQ multiplex PCR, while TCRdb's copy carries only in-frame clones and drops some. The sample shows some 100,000 clones, roughly 87% of them seen only once. The germline V gene encodes CDR1 MNHEY and CDR2 SVGAGI. This CDR3 region has 15 residues. The V gene lost 0 bases and the J gene lost 0 bases, with 5 bases spanning the gap. Sequencing used peripheral blood. This clonotype was obtained from a man younger than 45 in a cohort sampled during active COVID-19. The chain recombines TRBV6-5 with TRBJ1-4; D not resolved. The CDR3 reads CASSYSPATNEKLFF. CDR3 nucleotides: TGTGCCAGCAGTTACTCACCAGCAACTAATGAAAAACTGTTTTTT.